The source of this TCR beta chain is a study of control samples from healthy donors and cancer patients. CDR1 is LGHDT, CDR2 YNNKEL, per germline (reference sequence). V was cut by 4 bases and J by 6 bases, with 15 bases left in between. This CDR3 region has 14 residues. Sequencing used immunoSEQ multiplex PCR; TCRdb keeps in-frame clones, though not all of them. The repertoire has 100,000 or so clones, approximately 91% of them found once; the top ten carry approximately 1%. What was sequenced was blood. V is TRBV3-1 (or the pseudogene TRBV3-2) and J is TRBJ1-2; possible D gene TRBD1, 6 bases. The receptor's source is a woman between 25 and 40 years old in good health. The CDR3 loop reads CASSPTGPRNGYTF. Here the CDR3 DNA reads TGTGCCAGCAGCCCCACAGGGCCAAGGAATGGCTACACCTTC.